A few counts support the clone carrying this TCR beta chain. The V segment lost 6 bases and the J segment 7 bases; nucleotides outside the gene matches: 9. The germline CDR1 and CDR2 sequences are MNHEY and SVGAGI. The CDR3 spans 15 residues. This specimen comes from a study of blood T cell repertoires in COVID-19. Sequencing used immunoSEQ multiplex PCR; TCRdb keeps in-frame clones, though not all of them. In the table there are a few hundred thousand clones, 83% of which are singletons. The source of this sequence is a woman aged 25 to 39 with COVID-19, enrolled during active disease. The rearrangement links TRBV6-5 to TRBJ2-1, with TRBD1 identical over 10 bases. The sequencing sample was made of peripheral blood. The CDR3 reads CASRPRQGAGNEQFF. In nucleotides, the CDR3 is TGTGCCAGCAGACCCCGACAGGGGGCAGGTAATGAGCAGTTCTTC.